This TCR beta chain comes out of a study of cytomegalovirus exposure and HLA in healthy donors. Study results and caveats: Cytomegalovirus association was listed for about 170 TCR beta chains. The finding came from a later analysis; first-cohort TCR clusters tended to co-occur in the roughly 120 validation repertoires.

Profiling relied on immunoSEQ multiplex PCR, and the TCRdb table lists in-frame clones only, not all of them. The sample shows around 350,000 clones, about nine tenths of them seen only once. As concerns this clone: What it recognizes is unknown.

The donors were members of the roughly 130-subject validation cohort (separate from the roughly 670-subject first cohort). The CDR3 has 13 residues. Looked up from germline, CDR1 is SQVTM and CDR2 is ANQGSEA. V shed 7 bases and J 4 bases; nucleotides not matched to a gene: 4. V gene TRBV29-1 combines with J gene TRBJ2-7; 13 positions match TRBD2. The sequence was collected from a woman younger than 30 in good health and CMV-seronegative. The material sequenced was PBMCs. This CDR3 is CSARTSGGYEQYF. For the CDR3, the DNA is TGCAGCGCACGGACTAGCGGGGGATACGAGCAGTACTTC.